This TCR beta chain was retrieved from a study of OX40 agonist ivuxolimab in advanced cancers. Regarding the research as a whole: Ivuxolimab was an agonistic, fully human IgG2 monoclonal antibody directed against OX40 (CD134), a costimulatory receptor. Intravenous ivuxolimab was administered to patients every 2 weeks at six dose levels: 0.01, 0.1, 0.3, 1.5, 3 and 10 mg/kg. Of the approximately 50 patients in dose escalation, about 20 had hepatocellular carcinoma, some 15 had melanoma, 9 had renal cell carcinoma and 9 had head and neck cancer. In the dose-escalation cohort, approximately 83% of patients were male, and the mean age was roughly 60 years with a range of about 23 to 79. Prior anti-PD-1, anti-PD-L1 or anti-CTLA-4 therapy was permitted, and 35% to 40% of dose-escalation patients had received checkpoint inhibitors. Partial responses occurred in three dose-escalation patients: two with cutaneous melanoma and one with hepatocellular carcinoma. The point of sequencing TCRbeta in the periphery was to test whether ivuxolimab changed TCR sequence diversity and drove clonal T-cell expansion. The paper covers the monotherapy dose-escalation part of the phase I ivuxolimab trial, which included N of about 51 patients. Overall study results and their limits: In the 0.1-3.0 mg/kg groups, partial responders were among the patients with the lowest normalized peripheral clonal expansion, particularly in CD8+ T cells. The antigen specificity of the peripheral T cells that underwent clonal expansion was not determined. On average, CD8+ T cells showed more expanded clones than CD4+ T cells after ivuxolimab. At doses from 0.1 to 3.0 mg/kg, clonal expansion was seen in both CD4+ and CD8+ blood T cells between baseline and week 6. Low levels of normalized T-cell clonal expansion were also seen in some nonresponding patients.

Genomic DNA was isolated from the sorted cells so that the TCRbeta CDR3 region could be sequenced. The immunoSEQ Assay was used for sequencing of TCRbeta CDR3 regions. TCRdb stores this immuneACCESS table with in-frame sequences only. Part of the clones is absent; in the studies checked, under half of the shortfall reflects unresolved V genes, and no reason is known for the rest. The sample contains tens of thousands of clones, approximately 90% of them found a single time. Jointly, the top ten make up 0.25% to 0.3% of the sample. The trial excluded patients who had a history of autoimmune disease or who were on systemic immunosuppression. Peripheral blood for TCR sequencing was collected from all dose cohorts at baseline, on cycle 4 day 1, and on cycle 7 day 1. The samples were drawn from a first-in-human, open-label, multicenter phase I dose-escalation trial of ivuxolimab. Adults with locally advanced or metastatic melanoma, renal cell carcinoma, hepatocellular carcinoma or head and neck squamous cell carcinoma were enrolled in the trial. Before TCR sequencing, CD4+ and CD8+ T cells were separately sorted from peripheral blood.

Reading the germline V gene (reference sequence) gives CDR1 LNHDA and CDR2 SQIVND. Relative to germline, V is 9 bases shorter and J is 8 bases shorter, with 14 bases between their ends. The CDR3 measures 12 amino acids from cysteine to phenylalanine. This entry keeps only the CDR3 DNA: 36 bases, framed from base 1. Concerning this clone itself: No antigen is known for it. No per-base quality is available; no much larger clone lies one base away.

The sample was CD4+ or CD8+ T cells sorted from blood, taken in a trial of the OX40 agonist ivuxolimab. The TCR sequence derives from an adult with an advanced solid tumor such as melanoma, head and neck, liver or kidney cancer. The chain is made from TRBV19 and TRBJ2-1, with the D call perhaps TRBD1 or TRBD2, as 5 bases match in each case. The CDR3 corresponds to CARPGQGDEQFF. The DNA is as follows: TGTGCCAGACCAGGCCAGGGAGATGAGCAGTTCTTC.